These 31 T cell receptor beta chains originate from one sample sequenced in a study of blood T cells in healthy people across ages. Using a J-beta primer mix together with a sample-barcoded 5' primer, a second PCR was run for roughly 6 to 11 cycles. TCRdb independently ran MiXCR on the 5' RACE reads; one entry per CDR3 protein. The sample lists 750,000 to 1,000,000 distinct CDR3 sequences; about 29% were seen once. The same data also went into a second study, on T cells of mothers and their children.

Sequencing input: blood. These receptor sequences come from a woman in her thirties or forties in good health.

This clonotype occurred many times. CDR3 in DNA: TGCAGTGCTAGAGGACCCCAAAGAGAGACCCAGTACTTC. Translated: CSARGPQRETQYF. The V gene is TRBV20-1, the J gene TRBJ2-5; no firm D call. V was clipped by 1 base and J by 4 bases, with 10 bases between them. The CDR3 sequence is 13 residues long. CDR1 is DFQATT and CDR2 is SNEGSKA in the germline V gene (reference sequence).

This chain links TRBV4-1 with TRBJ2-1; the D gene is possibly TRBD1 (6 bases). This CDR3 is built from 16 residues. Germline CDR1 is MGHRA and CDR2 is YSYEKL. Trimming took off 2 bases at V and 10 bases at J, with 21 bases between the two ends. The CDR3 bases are TGCGCCAGCAGCCAATCGGACAGAACTTTTACCTACGAGCAGTTCTTC. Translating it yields CASSQSDRTFTYEQFF.

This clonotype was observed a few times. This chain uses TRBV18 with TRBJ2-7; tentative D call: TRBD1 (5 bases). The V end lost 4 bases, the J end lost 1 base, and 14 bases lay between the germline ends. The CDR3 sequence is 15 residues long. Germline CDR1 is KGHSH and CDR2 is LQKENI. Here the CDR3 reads CASSLQDSWSYEQYF. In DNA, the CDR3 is TGTGCCAGCTCACTACAAGACAGTTGGTCCTACGAGCAGTACTTC.

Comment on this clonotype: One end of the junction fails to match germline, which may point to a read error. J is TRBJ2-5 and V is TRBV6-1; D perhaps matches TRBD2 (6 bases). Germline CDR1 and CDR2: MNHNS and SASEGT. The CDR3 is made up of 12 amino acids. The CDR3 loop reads CAGSILGGTQYF. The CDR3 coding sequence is TGTGCCGGCAGTATCCTCGGGGGGACCCAGTACTTC.

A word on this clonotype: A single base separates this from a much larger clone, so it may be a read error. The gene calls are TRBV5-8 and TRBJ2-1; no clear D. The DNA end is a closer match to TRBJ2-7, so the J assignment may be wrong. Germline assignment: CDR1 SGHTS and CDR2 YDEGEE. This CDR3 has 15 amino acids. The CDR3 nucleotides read TGTGCCAGCAGCTTGGGGCAGGTAGCCTACAATGAGCAGTACTTC. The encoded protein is CASSLGQVAYNEQYF.

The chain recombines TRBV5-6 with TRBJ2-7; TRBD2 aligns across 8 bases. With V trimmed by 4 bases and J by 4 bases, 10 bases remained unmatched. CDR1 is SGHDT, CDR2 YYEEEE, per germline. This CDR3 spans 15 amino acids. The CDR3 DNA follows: TGTGCCAGCAGCCACGCCGGGGGGGCCGGGTACGAGCAGTACTTC. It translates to CASSHAGGAGYEQYF.

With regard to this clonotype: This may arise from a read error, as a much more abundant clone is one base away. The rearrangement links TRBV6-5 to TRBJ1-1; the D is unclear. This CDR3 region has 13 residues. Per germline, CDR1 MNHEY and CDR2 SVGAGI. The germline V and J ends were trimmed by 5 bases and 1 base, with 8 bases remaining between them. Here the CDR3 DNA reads TGTGCCAGCAGTGTACAGACGAACACTGAAGCTTTCTTT. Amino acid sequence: CASSVQTNTEAFF.

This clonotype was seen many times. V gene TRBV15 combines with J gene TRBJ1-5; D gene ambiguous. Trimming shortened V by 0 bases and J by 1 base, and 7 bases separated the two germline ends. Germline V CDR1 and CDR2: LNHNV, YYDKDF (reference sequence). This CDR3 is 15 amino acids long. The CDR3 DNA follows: TGTGCCACCAGCAGAGATTTGGGGAGCAATCAGCCCCAGCATTTT. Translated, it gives CATSRDLGSNQPQHF.

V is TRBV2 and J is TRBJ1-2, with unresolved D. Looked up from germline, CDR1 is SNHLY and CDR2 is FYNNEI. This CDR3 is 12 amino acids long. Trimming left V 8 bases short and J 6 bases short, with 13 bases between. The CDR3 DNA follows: TGTGCCAGCGGCGGTTCGGGTAATGGCTACACCTTC. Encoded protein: CASGGSGNGYTF.

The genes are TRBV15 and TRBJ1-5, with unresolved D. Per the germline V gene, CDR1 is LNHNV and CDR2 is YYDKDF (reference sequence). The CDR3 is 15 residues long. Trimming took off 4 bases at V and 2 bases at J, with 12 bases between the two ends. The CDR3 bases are TGTGCCACCAGCAAGGGTCAGCCGGGCAATCAGCCCCAGCATTTT. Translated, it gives CATSKGQPGNQPQHF.

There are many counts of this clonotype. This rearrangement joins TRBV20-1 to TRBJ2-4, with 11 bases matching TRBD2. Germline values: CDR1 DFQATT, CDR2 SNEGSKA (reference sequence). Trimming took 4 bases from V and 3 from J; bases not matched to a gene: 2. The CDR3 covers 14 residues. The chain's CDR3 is CSATTSGDKNIQYF. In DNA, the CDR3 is TGCAGTGCTACGACTAGCGGGGACAAAAACATTCAGTACTTC.

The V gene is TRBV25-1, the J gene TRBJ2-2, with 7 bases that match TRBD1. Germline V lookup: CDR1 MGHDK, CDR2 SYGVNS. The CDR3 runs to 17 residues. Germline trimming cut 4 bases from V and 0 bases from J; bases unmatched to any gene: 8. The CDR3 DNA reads TGTGCCAGCAGTGCCCGACAGGGAACGACGAACACCGGGGAGCTGTTTTTT. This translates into CASSARQGTTNTGELFF.

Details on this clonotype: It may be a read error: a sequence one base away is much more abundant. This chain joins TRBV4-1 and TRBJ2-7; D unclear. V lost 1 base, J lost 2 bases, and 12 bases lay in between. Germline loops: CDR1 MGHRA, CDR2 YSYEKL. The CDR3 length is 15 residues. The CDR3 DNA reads TGCGCCAGCAGCCAAGCGAGACTCTCACCCTACGAGCAGTACTTC. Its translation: CASSQARLSPYEQYF.

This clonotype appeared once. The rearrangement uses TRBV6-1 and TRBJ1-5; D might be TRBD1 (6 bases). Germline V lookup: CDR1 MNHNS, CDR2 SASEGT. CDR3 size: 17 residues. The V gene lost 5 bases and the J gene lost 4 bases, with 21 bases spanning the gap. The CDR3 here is CASSTGTTDLLNQPQHF. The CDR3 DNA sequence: TGTGCCAGCAGTACCGGGACAACTGACCTCCTTAATCAGCCCCAGCATTTT.

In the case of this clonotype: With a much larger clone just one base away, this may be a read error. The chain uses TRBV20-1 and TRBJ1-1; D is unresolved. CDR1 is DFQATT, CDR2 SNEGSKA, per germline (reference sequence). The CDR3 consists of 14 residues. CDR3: CGARSVSEGTEAFF. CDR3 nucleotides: TGCGGTGCTAGAAGCGTCTCAGAGGGCACTGAAGCTTTCTTT.

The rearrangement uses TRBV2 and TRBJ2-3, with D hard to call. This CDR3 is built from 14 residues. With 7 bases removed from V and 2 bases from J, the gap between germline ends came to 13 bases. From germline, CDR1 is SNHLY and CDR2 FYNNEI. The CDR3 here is CASIPRTVTDTQYF. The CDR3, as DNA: TGTGCCAGCATCCCCAGGACGGTCACAGATACGCAGTATTTT.

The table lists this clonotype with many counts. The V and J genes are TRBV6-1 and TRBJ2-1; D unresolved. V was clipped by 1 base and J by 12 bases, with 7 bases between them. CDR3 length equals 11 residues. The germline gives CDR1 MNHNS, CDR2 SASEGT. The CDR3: CASSEDLGQFF. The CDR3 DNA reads TGTGCCAGCAGTGAAGATTTGGGGCAGTTCTTC.

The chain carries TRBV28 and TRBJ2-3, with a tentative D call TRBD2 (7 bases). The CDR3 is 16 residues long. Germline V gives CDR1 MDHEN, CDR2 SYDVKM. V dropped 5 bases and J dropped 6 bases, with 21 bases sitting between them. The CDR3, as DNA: TGTGCCAGCAGTCTGGGGGGGGCCTCCCCGAGGGATACGCAGTATTTT. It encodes CASSLGGASPRDTQYF.

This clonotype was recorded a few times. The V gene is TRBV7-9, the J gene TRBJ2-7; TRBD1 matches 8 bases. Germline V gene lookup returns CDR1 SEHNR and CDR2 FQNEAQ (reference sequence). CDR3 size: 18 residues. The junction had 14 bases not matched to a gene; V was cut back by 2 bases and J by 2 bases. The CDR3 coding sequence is TGTGCCAGCAGCTTAAACAGGGGGACAATTTGGGAGGCCTACGAGCAGTACTTC. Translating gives CASSLNRGTIWEAYEQYF. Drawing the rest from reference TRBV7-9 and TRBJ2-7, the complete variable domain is DTGVSQNPRHKITKRGQNVTFRCDPISEHNRLYWYRQTLGQGPEFLTYFQNEAQLEKSRLLSDRFSAERPKGSFSTLEIQRTEQGDSAMYLCASSLNRGTIWEAYEQYFGPGTRLTVT.

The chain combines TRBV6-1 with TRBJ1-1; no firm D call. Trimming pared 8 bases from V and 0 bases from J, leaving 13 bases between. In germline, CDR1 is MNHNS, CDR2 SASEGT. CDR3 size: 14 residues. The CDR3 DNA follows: TGTGCCAGCTCGGGGATGATACTGAACACTGAAGCTTTCTTT. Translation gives CASSGMILNTEAFF.

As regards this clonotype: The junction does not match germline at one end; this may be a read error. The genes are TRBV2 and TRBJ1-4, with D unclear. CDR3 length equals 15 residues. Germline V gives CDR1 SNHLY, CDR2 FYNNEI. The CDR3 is CASSEEATPNEKLFF. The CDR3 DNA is TGTGCCAGCAGCGAAGAAGCCACACCTAATGAAAAACTGTTTTTT.

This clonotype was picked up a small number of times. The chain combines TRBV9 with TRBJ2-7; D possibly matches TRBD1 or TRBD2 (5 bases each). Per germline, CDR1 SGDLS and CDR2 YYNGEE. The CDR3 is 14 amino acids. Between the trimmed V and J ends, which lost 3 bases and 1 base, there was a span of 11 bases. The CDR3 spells CASSGGDGSYEQYF. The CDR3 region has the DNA TGTGCCAGCAGCGGAGGGGACGGTTCCTACGAGCAGTACTTC.

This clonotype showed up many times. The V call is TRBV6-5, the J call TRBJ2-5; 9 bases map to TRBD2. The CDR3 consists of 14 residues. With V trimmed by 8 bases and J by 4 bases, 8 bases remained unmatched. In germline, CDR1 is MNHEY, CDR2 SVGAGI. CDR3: CASSAGGPGETQYF. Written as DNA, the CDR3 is TGTGCCAGCTCGGCGGGGGGGCCAGGAGAGACCCAGTACTTC.

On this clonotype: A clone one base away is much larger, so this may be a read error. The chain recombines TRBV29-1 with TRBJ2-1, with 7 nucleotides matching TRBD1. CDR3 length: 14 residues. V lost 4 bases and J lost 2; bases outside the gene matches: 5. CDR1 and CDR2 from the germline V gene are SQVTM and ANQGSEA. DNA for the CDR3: TGCAGCGTTGGGCCCAGGGGGACCTACAATGAGCAGTTCTTC. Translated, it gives CSVGPRGTYNEQFF.

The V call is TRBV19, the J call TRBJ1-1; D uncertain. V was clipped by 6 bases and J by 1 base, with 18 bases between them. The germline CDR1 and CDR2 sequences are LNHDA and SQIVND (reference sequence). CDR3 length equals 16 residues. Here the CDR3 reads CASSVSAGYENTEAFF. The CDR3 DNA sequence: TGTGCCAGTAGCGTCTCAGCGGGGTACGAGAACACTGAAGCTTTCTTT.

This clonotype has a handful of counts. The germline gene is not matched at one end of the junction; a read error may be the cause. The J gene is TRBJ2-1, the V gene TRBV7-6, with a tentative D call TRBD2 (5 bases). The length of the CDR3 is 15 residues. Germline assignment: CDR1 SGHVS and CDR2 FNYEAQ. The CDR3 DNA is TGTGCCAGCAGCTTAGTCGCGGACTCCTACGATGAGCAGTTCTTC. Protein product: CASSLVADSYDEQFF.

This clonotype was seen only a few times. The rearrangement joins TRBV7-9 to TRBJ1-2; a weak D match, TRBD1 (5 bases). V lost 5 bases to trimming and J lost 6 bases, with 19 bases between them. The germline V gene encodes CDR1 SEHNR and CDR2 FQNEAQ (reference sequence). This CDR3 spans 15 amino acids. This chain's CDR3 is CASSLGHLETHGYTF. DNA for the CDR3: TGTGCCAGCAGCCTAGGACACCTTGAGACCCATGGCTACACCTTC.

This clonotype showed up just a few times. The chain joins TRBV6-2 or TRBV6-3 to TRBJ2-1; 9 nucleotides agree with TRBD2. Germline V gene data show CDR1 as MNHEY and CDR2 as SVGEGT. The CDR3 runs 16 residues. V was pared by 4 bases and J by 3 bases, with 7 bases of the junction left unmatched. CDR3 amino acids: CASSSSAGGGYNEQFF. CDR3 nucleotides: TGTGCCAGCAGTTCATCAGCGGGGGGCGGCTACAATGAGCAGTTCTTC.

The CDR3 coding sequence is TGCGCCAGCAGCTTGGCCGATGCAACTAATGAAAAACTGTTTTTT. It yields the protein CASSLADATNEKLFF. This chain joins TRBV5-1 and TRBJ1-4; the D is unclear. The germline V gene encodes CDR1 SGHRS and CDR2 YFSETQ. V was trimmed by 0 bases and J by 0 bases, leaving 6 bases between them. The CDR3 is 15 amino acids.

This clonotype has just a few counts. CDR3 in DNA: TGTGCCAGCAGTGTTTACGGCAAAGCTTTCTTT. It specifies CASSVYGKAFF. V is TRBV7-2 and J is TRBJ1-1, with no clear D. CDR1 and CDR2 from the germline V gene are SGHTA and FQGNSA. There are 11 residues in the CDR3. Trimming left V 6 bases short and J 9 bases short, with 11 bases between.

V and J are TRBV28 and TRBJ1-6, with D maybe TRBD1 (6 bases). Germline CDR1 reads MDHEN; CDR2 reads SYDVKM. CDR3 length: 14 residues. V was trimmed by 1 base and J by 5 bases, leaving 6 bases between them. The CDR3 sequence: CASSLSGDNSPLHF. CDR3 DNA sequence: TGTGCCAGCAGTTTATCAGGGGATAATTCACCCCTCCACTTT.